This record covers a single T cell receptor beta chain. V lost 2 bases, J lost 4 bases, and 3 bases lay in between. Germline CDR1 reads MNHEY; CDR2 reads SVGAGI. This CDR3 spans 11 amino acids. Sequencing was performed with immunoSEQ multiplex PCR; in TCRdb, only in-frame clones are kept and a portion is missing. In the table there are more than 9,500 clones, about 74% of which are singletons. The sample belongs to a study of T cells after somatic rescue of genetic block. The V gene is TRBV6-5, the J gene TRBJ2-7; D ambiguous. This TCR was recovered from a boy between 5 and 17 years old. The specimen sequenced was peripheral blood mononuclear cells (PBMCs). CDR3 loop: CASSYRYEQYF. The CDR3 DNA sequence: TGTGCCAGCAGTTACAGATACGAGCAGTACTTC.